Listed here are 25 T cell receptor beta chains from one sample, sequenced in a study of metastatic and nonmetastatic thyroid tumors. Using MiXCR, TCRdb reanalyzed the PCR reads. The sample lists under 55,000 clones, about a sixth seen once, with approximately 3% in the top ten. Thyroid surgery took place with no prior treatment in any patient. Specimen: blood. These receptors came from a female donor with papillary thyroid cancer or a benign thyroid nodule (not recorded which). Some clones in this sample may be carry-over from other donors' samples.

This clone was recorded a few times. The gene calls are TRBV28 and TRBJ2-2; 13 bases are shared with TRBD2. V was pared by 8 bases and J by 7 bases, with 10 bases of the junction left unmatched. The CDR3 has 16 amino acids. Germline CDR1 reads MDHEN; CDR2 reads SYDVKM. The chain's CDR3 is CASRGLAGVLNGELFF. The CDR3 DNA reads TGTGCCAGCCGTGGACTAGCGGGAGTTCTTAACGGGGAGCTGTTTTTT. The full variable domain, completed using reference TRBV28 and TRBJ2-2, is DVKVTQSSRYLVKRTGEKVFLECVQDMDHENMFWYRQDPGLGLRLIYFSYDVKMKEKGDIPEGYSVSREKKERFSLILESASTNQTSMYLCASRGLAGVLNGELFFGEGSRLTVL.

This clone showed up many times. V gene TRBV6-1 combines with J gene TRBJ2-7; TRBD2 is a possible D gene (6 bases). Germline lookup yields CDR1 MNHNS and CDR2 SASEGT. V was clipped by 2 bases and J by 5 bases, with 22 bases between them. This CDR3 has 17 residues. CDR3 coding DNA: TGTGCCAGCAGTGAATTTGGGGGAATAGGAGGGCCTAACGAGCAGTACTTC. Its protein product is CASSEFGGIGGPNEQYF.

The CDR3 region is CASSYYPVPNTEAFF. CDR3 nucleotide sequence: TGTGCCAGCAGTTACTATCCAGTCCCGAACACTGAAGCTTTCTTT. The J gene is TRBJ1-1, the V gene TRBV6-4, with no clear D. V was pared by 5 bases and J by 1 base, with 14 bases between. Germline loops: CDR1 MRHNA, CDR2 SNTAGT. This CDR3 spans 15 amino acids.

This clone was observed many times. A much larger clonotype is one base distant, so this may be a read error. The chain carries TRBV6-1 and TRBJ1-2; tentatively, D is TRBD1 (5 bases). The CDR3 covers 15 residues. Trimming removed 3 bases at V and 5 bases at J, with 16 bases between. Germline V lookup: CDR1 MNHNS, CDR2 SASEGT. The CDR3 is CASSEGRGVYYGYTF. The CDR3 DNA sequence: TGTGCCAGCAGTGAGGGTCGGGGGGTTTATTATGGCTACACCTTC.

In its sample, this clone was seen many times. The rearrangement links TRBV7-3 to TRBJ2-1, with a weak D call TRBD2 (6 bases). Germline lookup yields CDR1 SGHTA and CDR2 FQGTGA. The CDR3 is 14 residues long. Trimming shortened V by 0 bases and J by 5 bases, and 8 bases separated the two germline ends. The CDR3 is CASSLTRTNNEQFF. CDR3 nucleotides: TGTGCCAGCAGCTTAACTCGGACTAACAATGAGCAGTTCTTC.

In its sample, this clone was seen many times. The CDR3 reads CASSVGSGPVYEQYF. For the CDR3, the DNA is TGTGCCAGCAGCGTAGGCAGCGGGCCAGTCTACGAGCAGTACTTC. The rearrangement uses TRBV9 and TRBJ2-7; D may be TRBD2 (6 bases). Trimming pared 0 bases from V and 3 bases from J, leaving 13 bases between. Germline V gives CDR1 SGDLS, CDR2 YYNGEE. The CDR3 sequence is 15 residues long.

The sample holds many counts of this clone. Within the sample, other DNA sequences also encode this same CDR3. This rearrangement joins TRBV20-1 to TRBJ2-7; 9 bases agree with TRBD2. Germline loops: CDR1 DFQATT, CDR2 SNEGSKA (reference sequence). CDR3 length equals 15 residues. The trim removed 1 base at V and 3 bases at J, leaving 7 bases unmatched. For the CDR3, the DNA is TGCAGTGCTAGAGGTCTGCGGGGGGGGGACTACGAGCAGTACTTC. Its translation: CSARGLRGGDYEQYF.

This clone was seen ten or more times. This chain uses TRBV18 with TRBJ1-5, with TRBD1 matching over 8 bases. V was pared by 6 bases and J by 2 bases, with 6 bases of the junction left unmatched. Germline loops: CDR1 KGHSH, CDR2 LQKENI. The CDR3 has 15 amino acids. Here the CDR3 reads CASSPDRGGNQPQHF. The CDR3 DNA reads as TGTGCCAGCTCCCCTGACAGGGGAGGCAATCAGCCCCAGCATTTT. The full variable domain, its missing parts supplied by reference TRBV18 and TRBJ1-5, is NAGVMQNPRHLVRRRGQEARLRCSPMKGHSHVYWYRQLPEEGLKFMVYLQKENIIDESGMPKERFSAEFPKEGPSILRIQQVVRGDSAAYFCASSPDRGGNQPQHFGDGTRLSIL.

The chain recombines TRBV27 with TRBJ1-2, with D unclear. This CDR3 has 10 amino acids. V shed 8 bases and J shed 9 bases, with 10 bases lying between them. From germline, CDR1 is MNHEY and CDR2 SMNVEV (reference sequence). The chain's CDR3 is CASLRLCYTF. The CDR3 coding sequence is TGTGCCAGCCTCCGGCTGTGCTACACCTTC.

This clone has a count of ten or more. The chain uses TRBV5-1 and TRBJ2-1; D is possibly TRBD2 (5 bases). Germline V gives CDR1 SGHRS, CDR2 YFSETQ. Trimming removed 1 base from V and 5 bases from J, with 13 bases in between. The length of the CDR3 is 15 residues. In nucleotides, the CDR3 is TGCGCCAGCAGCTTGCAGGACTCTCCAAACAATGAGCAGTTCTTC. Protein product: CASSLQDSPNNEQFF.

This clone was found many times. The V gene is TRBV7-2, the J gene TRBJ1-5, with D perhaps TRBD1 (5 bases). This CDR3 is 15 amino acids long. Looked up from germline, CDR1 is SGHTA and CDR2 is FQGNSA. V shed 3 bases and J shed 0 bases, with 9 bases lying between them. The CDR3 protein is CASSLGPNSNQPQHF. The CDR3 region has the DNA TGTGCCAGCAGCTTGGGACCTAATAGCAATCAGCCCCAGCATTTT.

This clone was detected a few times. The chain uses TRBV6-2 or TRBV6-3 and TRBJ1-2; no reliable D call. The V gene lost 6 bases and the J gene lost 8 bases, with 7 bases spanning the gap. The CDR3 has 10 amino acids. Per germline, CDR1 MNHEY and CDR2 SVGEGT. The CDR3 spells CASRDTGYTF. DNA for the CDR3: TGTGCCAGCAGAGATACAGGCTACACCTTC.

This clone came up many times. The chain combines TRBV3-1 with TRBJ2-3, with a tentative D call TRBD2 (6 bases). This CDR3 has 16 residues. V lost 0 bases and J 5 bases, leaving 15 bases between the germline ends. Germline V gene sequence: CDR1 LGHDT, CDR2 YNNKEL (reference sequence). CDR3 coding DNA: TGTGCCAGCAGCCAAGATTTTGACGGGAGCGGAGATACGCAGTATTTT. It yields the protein CASSQDFDGSGDTQYF.

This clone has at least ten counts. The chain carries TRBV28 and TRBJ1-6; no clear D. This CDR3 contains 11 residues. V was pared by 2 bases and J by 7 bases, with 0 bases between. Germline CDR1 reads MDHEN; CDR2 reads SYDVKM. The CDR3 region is CASSLNSPLHF. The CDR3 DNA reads TGTGCCAGCAGTTTAAATTCACCCCTCCACTTT.

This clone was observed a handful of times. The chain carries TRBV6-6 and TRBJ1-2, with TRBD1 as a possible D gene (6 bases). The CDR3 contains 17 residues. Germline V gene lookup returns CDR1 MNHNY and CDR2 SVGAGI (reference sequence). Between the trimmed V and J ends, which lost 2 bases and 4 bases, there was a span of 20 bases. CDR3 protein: CASSYRTGLQSFYGYTF. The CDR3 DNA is TGTGCCAGCAGTTACCGTACAGGGCTCCAGAGTTTCTATGGCTACACCTTC.

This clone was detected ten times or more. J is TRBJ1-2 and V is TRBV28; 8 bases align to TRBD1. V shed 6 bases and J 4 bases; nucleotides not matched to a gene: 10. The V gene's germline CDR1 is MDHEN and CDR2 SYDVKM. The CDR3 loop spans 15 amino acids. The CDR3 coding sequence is TGTGCCAGCAGGGGTTCCAGGGGGCGGGTCTATGGCTACACCTTC. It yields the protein CASRGSRGRVYGYTF.

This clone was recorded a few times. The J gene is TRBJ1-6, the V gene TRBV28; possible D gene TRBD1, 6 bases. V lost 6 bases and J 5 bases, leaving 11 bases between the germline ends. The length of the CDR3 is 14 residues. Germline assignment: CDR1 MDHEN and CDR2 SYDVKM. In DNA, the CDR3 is TGTGCCAGCAGGAAAGGGGGACATAATTCACCCCTCCACTTT. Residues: CASRKGGHNSPLHF.

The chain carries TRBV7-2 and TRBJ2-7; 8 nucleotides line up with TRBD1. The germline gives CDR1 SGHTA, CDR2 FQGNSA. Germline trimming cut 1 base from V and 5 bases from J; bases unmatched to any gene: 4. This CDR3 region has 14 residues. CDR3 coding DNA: TGTGCCAGCAGCTTAGGGGGACAGGTGAACGAGCAGTACTTC. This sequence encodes CASSLGGQVNEQYF.

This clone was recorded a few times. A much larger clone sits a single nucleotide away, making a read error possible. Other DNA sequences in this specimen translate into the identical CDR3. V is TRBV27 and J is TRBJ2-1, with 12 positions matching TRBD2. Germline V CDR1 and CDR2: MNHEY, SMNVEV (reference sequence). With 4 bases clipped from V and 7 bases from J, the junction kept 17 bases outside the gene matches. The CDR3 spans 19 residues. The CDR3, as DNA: TGTGCCAGCAGTTCACACGGCACTAGCGGGAGGTTAGTTGGGAATGAGCAGTTCTTC. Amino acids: CASSSHGTSGRLVGNEQFF.

The CDR3: CAAGLAYEQYF. CDR3 bases: TGTGCAGCAGGGCTAGCCTACGAGCAGTACTTC. The chain has TRBV30 and TRBJ2-7; D might be TRBD1 (5 bases). Germline V gene lookup returns CDR1 GTSNPN and CDR2 SVGIG (reference sequence). The CDR3 is 11 amino acids.

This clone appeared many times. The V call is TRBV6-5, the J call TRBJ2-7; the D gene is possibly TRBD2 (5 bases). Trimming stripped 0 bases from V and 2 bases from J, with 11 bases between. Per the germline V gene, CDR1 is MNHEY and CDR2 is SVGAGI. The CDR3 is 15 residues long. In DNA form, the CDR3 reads TGTGCCAGCAGTTACTCGAGTCGGGAAACCTACGAGCAGTACTTC. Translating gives CASSYSSRETYEQYF.

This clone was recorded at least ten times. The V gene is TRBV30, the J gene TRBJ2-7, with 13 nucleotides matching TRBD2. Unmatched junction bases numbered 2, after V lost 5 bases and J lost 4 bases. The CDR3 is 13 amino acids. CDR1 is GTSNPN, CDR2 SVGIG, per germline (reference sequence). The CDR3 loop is CAWGLAGVYEQYF. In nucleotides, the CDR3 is TGTGCCTGGGGACTAGCGGGAGTTTACGAGCAGTACTTC.

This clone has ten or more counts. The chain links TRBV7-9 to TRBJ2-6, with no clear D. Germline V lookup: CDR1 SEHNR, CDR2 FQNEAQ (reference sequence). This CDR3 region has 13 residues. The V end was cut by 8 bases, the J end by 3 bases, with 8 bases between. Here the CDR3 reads CASGNYGANVLTF. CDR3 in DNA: TGTGCCAGCGGCAACTATGGGGCCAACGTCCTGACTTTC.

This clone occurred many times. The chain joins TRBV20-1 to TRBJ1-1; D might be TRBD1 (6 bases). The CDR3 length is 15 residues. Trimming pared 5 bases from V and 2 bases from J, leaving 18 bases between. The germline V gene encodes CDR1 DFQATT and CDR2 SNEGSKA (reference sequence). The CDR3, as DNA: TGCAGTGCTTGGGCGGGGAGGGGGACTAACACTGAAGCTTTCTTT. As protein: CSAWAGRGTNTEAFF.

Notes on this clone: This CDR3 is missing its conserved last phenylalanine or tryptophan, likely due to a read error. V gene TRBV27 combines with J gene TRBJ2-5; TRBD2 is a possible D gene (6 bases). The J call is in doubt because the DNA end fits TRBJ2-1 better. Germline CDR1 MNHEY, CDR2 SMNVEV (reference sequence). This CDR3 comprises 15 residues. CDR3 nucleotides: TGTGCCAGCAGACGAACTAGCAATTCCATCTGGGAGCAGTTCTTG. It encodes CASRRTSNSIWEQFL.